This T cell receptor (beta chain) was documented in a study of CD8 T cells in Susac syndrome. RNA in amounts of roughly 0.45 to 1 ug was reverse transcribed with random hexamers. TCRdb re-derived calls from the immunoSEQ multiplex PCR reads in MiXCR, one entry per CDR3 protein. The sample yields about 100,000 distinct CDR3 sequences, about 96% seen once. Through negative isolation, CD4+ and CD8+ T cells were obtained, while TEMRA cells were enriched using FACS. The receptor was derived from a human donor with Susac syndrome. Sequences were obtained from CD8+ T cells from PBMCs.

CDR3 residues: CASSHRTGNSYEQYF. The CDR3 DNA is TGCGCCAGCAGCCACCGGACAGGGAACTCCTACGAGCAGTACTTC. The J gene is TRBJ2-7, the V gene TRBV4-1; the match to TRBD1 covers 8 bases. There are 15 residues in the CDR3. Germline V CDR1 and CDR2: MGHRA, YSYEKL. With 3 bases clipped from V and 0 bases from J, the junction kept 4 bases outside the gene matches.